The next 19 T cell receptor beta chains were all read from a single sample in a study of OX40 agonist ivuxolimab in advanced cancers. Data came from immunoSEQ multiplex PCR; TCRdb stores just in-frame clones and leaves some out. Of about 58,000 clones in the sample, about 86% were seen once. The sample in question was CD4+ or CD8+ T cells sorted from blood, obtained in a trial of the OX40 agonist ivuxolimab. These receptors originate from an adult with an advanced solid tumor such as melanoma, head and neck, liver or kidney cancer.

The chain carries TRBV18 and TRBJ2-7; D is possibly TRBD1 (6 bases). From germline, CDR1 is KGHSH and CDR2 LQKENI. The CDR3 totals 15 residues. Trimming removed 1 base at V and 1 base at J, with 11 bases between. The CDR3 nucleotides are TGTGCCAGCTCACCACGGACGGACAGTTCCTACGAGCAGTACTTC. Translation gives CASSPRTDSSYEQYF.

The V call is TRBV6-1, the J call TRBJ2-3; 8 bases are a match to TRBD2. CDR1 is MNHNS, CDR2 SASEGT, per germline. The CDR3 covers 17 residues. V shed 2 bases, J shed 4 bases, and the junction held 11 bases outside the gene matches. Here the CDR3 DNA reads TGTGCCAGCAGTGAATTTCTCGGGCGGGGGGCGGCAGATACGCAGTATTTT. This gives the protein CASSEFLGRGAADTQYF.

This chain joins TRBV10-2 and TRBJ2-2, with D unclear. V gave up 8 bases and J gave up 7 bases, with 14 bases separating them. Germline-derived CDR1 and CDR2 are WSHSY and SAAADI. There are 13 residues in the CDR3. CDR3 DNA sequence: TGCGCCAGCGGAGTCCACACGGGCGGGGAGCTGTTTTTT. Encoded protein: CASGVHTGGELFF.

The chain links TRBV5-1 to TRBJ2-2; D may be TRBD1 (7 bases). CDR1 is SGHRS and CDR2 is YFSETQ in the germline V gene. V lost 4 bases and J 1 base, leaving 11 bases between the germline ends. The CDR3 runs 15 residues. CDR3 DNA sequence: TGCGCCAGCAGCGGAGGGGGCTTGAACACCGGGGAGCTGTTTTTT. This encodes CASSGGGLNTGELFF. Using reference TRBV5-1 and TRBJ2-2 for the parts outside the CDR3, the full variable domain is KAGVTQTPRYLIKTRGQQVTLSCSPISGHRSVSWYQQTPGQGLQFLFEYFSETQRNKGNFPGRFSGRQFSNSRSEMNVSTLELGDSALYLCASSGGGLNTGELFFGEGSRLTVL.

The CDR3 region is CSARGPNIQYF. CDR3 in DNA: TGCAGTGCTAGAGGGCCTAACATTCAGTACTTC. V gene TRBV20-1 combines with J gene TRBJ2-4, with no clear D. Trimming shortened V by 1 base and J by 7 bases, and 5 bases separated the two germline ends. The germline V gene has CDR1 DFQATT and CDR2 SNEGSKA (reference sequence). The CDR3 runs 11 residues.

This clone occurred a few times. The rearrangement uses TRBV2 and TRBJ1-6; no reliable D call. There are 15 residues in the CDR3. Germline lookup yields CDR1 SNHLY and CDR2 FYNNEI. Trimming pared 6 bases from V and 9 bases from J, leaving 18 bases between. CDR3 DNA: TGTGCCAGCAGGCCAACGGCGGGCAAAGGTTCACCCCTCCACTTT. It yields the protein CASRPTAGKGSPLHF.

CDR3 DNA: TGTGCCAGCTCAAGGGGATATGAGGGCTCTGGAAACACCATATATTTT. As protein: CASSRGYEGSGNTIYF. The gene calls are TRBV18 and TRBJ1-3; tentatively, D is TRBD1 (5 bases). Germline V gives CDR1 KGHSH, CDR2 LQKENI. V lost 5 bases and J 0 bases, leaving 14 bases between the germline ends. CDR3 length equals 16 residues. Combining the CDR3 with reference TRBV18 and TRBJ1-3 gives the whole variable domain NAGVMQNPRHLVRRRGQEARLRCSPMKGHSHVYWYRQLPEEGLKFMVYLQKENIIDESGMPKERFSAEFPKEGPSILRIQQVVRGDSAAYFCASSRGYEGSGNTIYFGEGSWLTVV.

The chain couples TRBV9 to TRBJ2-5, with 8 bases fitting TRBD1. With V trimmed by 4 bases and J by 2 bases, 10 bases remained unmatched. The CDR3 extends over 16 amino acids. Germline assignment: CDR1 SGDLS and CDR2 YYNGEE. CDR3 region: CASSLSGQAIQETQYF. CDR3 DNA: TGTGCCAGCAGCTTATCGGGACAGGCAATACAAGAGACCCAGTACTTC.

This clone was counted once. This chain connects TRBV10-3 to TRBJ1-3; D remains unclear. This CDR3 is 15 amino acids long. Germline loops: CDR1 ENHRY, CDR2 SYGVKD. The V end lost 4 bases, the J end lost 4 bases, and 14 bases lay between the germline ends. This CDR3 is CAISVVALGGNTIYF. The CDR3 DNA sequence: TGTGCCATCAGTGTTGTGGCACTAGGGGGAAACACCATATATTTT.

V usage is TRBV6-5 and J usage is TRBJ1-4; 7 positions match TRBD1. Germline V CDR1 and CDR2: MNHEY, SVGAGI. CDR3 size: 15 residues. V was pared by 7 bases and J by 0 bases, with 5 bases of the junction left unmatched. As DNA, the CDR3 is TGTGCCAGCACCTCCACAGGGGCAACTAATGAAAAACTGTTTTTT. Translated: CASTSTGATNEKLFF.

V and J are TRBV2 and TRBJ2-1, with TRBD2 identical over 7 bases. Unmatched junction bases numbered 8, after V lost 1 base and J lost 5 bases. The CDR3 consists of 16 residues. The V gene's germline CDR1 is SNHLY and CDR2 FYNNEI. The CDR3 DNA reads as TGTGCCAGCAGTGAAGGACGAGTTGCGGGGGACAATGAGCAGTTCTTC. Translating it yields CASSEGRVAGDNEQFF.

This chain links TRBV18 with TRBJ1-5; 7 bases are a match to TRBD1. V shed 1 base and J 7 bases; nucleotides not matched to a gene: 1. The CDR3 contains 13 residues. CDR1 and CDR2 (germline): KGHSH, LQKENI. The CDR3 DNA reads TGTGCCAGCTCACCACAGGGGGCCCAGCCCCAGCATTTT. It is translated as CASSPQGAQPQHF.

The chain has TRBV14 and TRBJ2-3, with 8 bases identical to TRBD1. The germline V gene has CDR1 SGHDN and CDR2 FVKESK. The J segment lost 6 bases and the V segment lost 4 bases, leaving 9 bases of the junction unmatched. This CDR3 has 15 residues. The CDR3 loop is CASSLRTGKGDTQYF. CDR3 nucleotide sequence: TGTGCCAGCAGCCTTCGGACAGGGAAGGGGGATACGCAGTATTTT.

The V gene is TRBV7-3, the J gene TRBJ2-2; D remains ambiguous. The CDR3 has 14 residues. Trimming took off 5 bases at V and 0 bases at J, with 7 bases between the two ends. Germline values: CDR1 SGHTA, CDR2 FQGTGA. The CDR3 loop is CASSLNANTGELFF. The CDR3 DNA sequence: TGTGCCAGCAGCCTAAATGCGAACACCGGGGAGCTGTTTTTT.

This sequence joins TRBV18 and TRBJ2-3; D gene ambiguous. Trimming cost V 4 bases and J 0 bases, with 8 bases left between them. The CDR3 consists of 14 residues. Germline-derived CDR1 and CDR2 are KGHSH and LQKENI. CDR3: CASSLSTSTDTQYF. The CDR3 bases are TGTGCCAGCTCACTATCGACTAGCACAGATACGCAGTATTTT.

In nucleotides, the CDR3 is TGTGCCAGCAGCCTCAACAGGGGAGGAGGCGGGGAGCTGTTTTTT. It is translated as CASSLNRGGGGELFF. The chain employs TRBV5-4 and TRBJ2-2; a weak D match, TRBD1 (7 bases). The germline gives CDR1 SGHNT, CDR2 YYREEE (reference sequence). Trimming pared 4 bases from V and 7 bases from J, leaving 17 bases between. The CDR3 length is 15 residues.

This chain joins TRBV7-2 and TRBJ2-4; a possible D gene is TRBD1 (6 bases). There are 18 residues in the CDR3. CDR1 and CDR2 from the germline V gene are SGHTA and FQGNSA. Between the trimmed V and J ends, which lost 2 bases and 2 bases, there was a span of 19 bases. The CDR3 reads CASSLSPARGRTKNIQYF. DNA for the CDR3: TGTGCCAGCAGCTTATCGCCCGCCAGGGGCCGAACCAAAAACATTCAGTACTTC.

CDR3 in amino acids: CASSPQPGLAQETQYF. CDR3 sequence (DNA): TGTGCCAGCAGCCCCCAGCCGGGACTAGCGCAAGAGACCCAGTACTTC. The chain carries TRBV7-3 and TRBJ2-5, with TRBD2 matching over 10 bases. This CDR3 has 16 residues. V was pared by 5 bases and J by 2 bases, with 8 bases of the junction left unmatched. CDR1 and CDR2 (germline): SGHTA, FQGTGA. The entire variable domain, with the rest obtained from reference TRBV7-3 and TRBJ2-5, is as follows: GAGVSQTPSNKVTEKGKYVELRCDPISGHTALYWYRQSLGQGPEFLIYFQGTGAADDSGLPNDRFFAVRPEGSVSTLKIQRTERGDSAVYLCASSPQPGLAQETQYFGPGTRLLVL.

The J gene is TRBJ1-1, the V gene TRBV18, with D maybe TRBD1 (5 bases). There are 13 residues in the CDR3. V lost 1 base to trimming and J lost 4 bases, with 7 bases between them. CDR1 and CDR2 from the germline V gene are KGHSH and LQKENI. CDR3 sequence (DNA): TGTGCCAGCTCACCACATCAGGGCACTGAAGCTTTCTTT. Translating it yields CASSPHQGTEAFF.